Detailed here is one T cell receptor (beta chain). Its antigen is still unknown. V was pared by 6 bases and J by 12 bases, with 8 bases of the junction left unmatched. Germline V lookup: CDR1 MNHEY, CDR2 SVGEGT. The CDR3 covers 12 residues. Generated by immunoSEQ multiplex PCR, the TCRdb table keeps only in-frame clones and is missing some. The table lists about 120,000 clones, approximately 90% of them singletons. This entry is derived from a study of T cell responses to AZD1222 COVID-19 vaccine. Overall study: Second-dose timings of about 4 or about 12 weeks were pooled.

Points from the study as a whole: Sampled repertoires all dated from after the peak T cell response. Reportedly, nearly half the spike-specific TCRs target unmutated variant regions. Baseline seropositives among AZD1222 recipients totaled only six.

The sequences come from peripheral blood, collected on day 0 of AZD1222 vaccination. The V call is TRBV6-2 or TRBV6-3, the J call TRBJ2-1; 7 bases map to TRBD2. The TCR comes from an adult in good health. CDR3 in DNA: TGTGCCAGCAGCCCCTCAGGGACTACGCAGTTCTTC. Translated, it gives CASSPSGTTQFF.